This TCR beta chain was retrieved from a study of technical replicates of blood from four donors. This table comes from immunoSEQ multiplex PCR, and its TCRdb copy is limited to in-frame clones, with some not included. This sample has around 80,000 clones, with around 91% found just once. This sequence originates from a human donor in good health. The sample comprised T cells isolated from PBMCs.

The CDR3 bases are TGTGCTAGTGGCTTTCTAGCGGGACCGGATACGCAGTATTTT. It is translated as CASGFLAGPDTQYF. V and J are TRBV12-5 and TRBJ2-3; 9 nucleotides align to TRBD2. Germline-derived CDR1 and CDR2 are LGHNT and FRNRAP. The CDR3 sequence is 14 residues long. V dropped 6 bases and J dropped 6; count of bases not matched to a gene: 7.